This record covers a single T cell receptor beta chain. This entry belongs to a study of blood T cell repertoires in COVID-19. Background on the study: COVID-19 samples from acute and convalescent phases originated in the United States, Italy and Spain.

Original methodology: How many nucleated cells were present was estimated from reference gene primer amplification. Assay used: immunoSEQ multiplex PCR; TCRdb lists only in-frame clones, some missing. Clone size and V and J calls were adopted from that table, with D and trimming inferred from the DNA. The repertoire includes 190,000 or so clones, 85% to 90% of them detected once, and less than 3% sits in the top ten. The TCR comes from a man aged 35 to 55 with active or convalescent COVID-19. What was sequenced was peripheral blood.

DNA for the CDR3: TGTGCCAGCAGTTCCCCCGAGGGCCTTCGCGGTACGCAGTATTTT. Its protein product is CASSSPEGLRGTQYF. The rearrangement uses TRBV28 and TRBJ2-3; the D gene is possibly TRBD2 (5 bases). Germline CDR1 and CDR2: MDHEN and SYDVKM. With 4 bases removed from V and 8 bases from J, the gap between germline ends came to 19 bases. This CDR3 has 15 amino acids.